This T cell receptor beta chain was identified during a study of blood T cell repertoires in COVID-19. Background on the study: The United States, Italy and Spain supplied acute and convalescent COVID-19 samples. T cells, B-cell-depleted T cells, or PBMCs supplied cDNA or gDNA.

Looked up from germline, CDR1 is SGHVS and CDR2 is FQNEAQ. This CDR3 spans 15 amino acids. V gave up 5 bases and J gave up 6 bases; unmatched junction bases: 10. Assay used: immunoSEQ multiplex PCR; TCRdb lists only in-frame clones, some missing. The sample has about 220,000 clones, more than 75% seen once. The source material was peripheral blood. The V call is TRBV7-8, the J call TRBJ1-5; 7 bases align to TRBD1. The source is a man between 50 and 59 years old who had recovered from COVID-19. The CDR3 region is CASSLGQGVLQPQHF. The CDR3 region has the DNA TGTGCCAGCAGCCTCGGGCAGGGGGTCCTTCAGCCCCAGCATTTT.